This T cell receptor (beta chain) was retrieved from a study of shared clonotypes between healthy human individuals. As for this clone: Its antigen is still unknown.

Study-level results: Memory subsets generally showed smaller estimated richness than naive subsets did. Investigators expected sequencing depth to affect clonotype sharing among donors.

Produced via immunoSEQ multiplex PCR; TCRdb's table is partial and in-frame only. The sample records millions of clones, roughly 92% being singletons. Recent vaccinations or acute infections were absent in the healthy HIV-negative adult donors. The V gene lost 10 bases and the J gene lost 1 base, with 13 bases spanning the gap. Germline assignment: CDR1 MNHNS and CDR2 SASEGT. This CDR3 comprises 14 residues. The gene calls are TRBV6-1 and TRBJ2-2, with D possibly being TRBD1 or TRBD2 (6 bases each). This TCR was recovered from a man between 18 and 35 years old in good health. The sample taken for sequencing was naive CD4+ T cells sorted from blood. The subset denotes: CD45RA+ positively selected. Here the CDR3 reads CATQRGVNTGELFF. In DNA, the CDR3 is TGTGCCACACAAAGGGGGGTGAACACCGGGGAGCTGTTTTTT.